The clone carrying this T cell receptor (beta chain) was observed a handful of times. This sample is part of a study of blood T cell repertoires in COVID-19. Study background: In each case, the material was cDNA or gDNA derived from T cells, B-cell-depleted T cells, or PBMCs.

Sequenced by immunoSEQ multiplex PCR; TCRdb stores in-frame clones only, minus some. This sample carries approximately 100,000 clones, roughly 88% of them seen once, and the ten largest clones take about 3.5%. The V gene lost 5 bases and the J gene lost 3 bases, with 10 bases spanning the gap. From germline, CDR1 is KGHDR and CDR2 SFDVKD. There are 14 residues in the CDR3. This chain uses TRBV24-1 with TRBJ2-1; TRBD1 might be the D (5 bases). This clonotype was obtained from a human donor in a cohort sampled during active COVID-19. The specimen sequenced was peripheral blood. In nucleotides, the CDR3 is TGTGCCACCAGTGCGCAGGGTTACTACAATGAGCAGTTCTTC. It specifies CATSAQGYYNEQFF.